This T cell receptor (beta chain) emerged from a study of early T cells in non-severe SARS-CoV-2 infection. Whole-study findings and limits: Anti-spike CD8 responses were favored by VDJdb matching, which missed private and CD4 specificities.

Only a few counts were recorded for this clonotype. Its antigen is unknown. Molecules of cDNA were individually given unique molecular identifiers that were attached to them. TCRdb used MiXCR to reprocess the 5' RACE reads, holding one entry per CDR3 protein. The repertoire holds 90,000 to 100,000 distinct CDR3 sequences, approximately 13% seen once, with around 2.4% in the top ten. The germline V gene encodes CDR1 MDHEN and CDR2 SYDVKM. Trimming left V 6 bases short and J 2 bases short, with 14 bases between. This CDR3 has 15 residues. The V and J genes are TRBV28 and TRBJ2-1; a weak D match, TRBD1 (5 bases). Sequencing used whole blood. The clonotype was recovered from an adult who was a healthcare worker with PCR-confirmed SARS-CoV-2 infection or an uninfected control (not recorded which). DNA of the CDR3: TGTGCCAGCAGAGTCAGGGATGTCCCCTACAATGAGCAGTTCTTC. It specifies CASRVRDVPYNEQFF.